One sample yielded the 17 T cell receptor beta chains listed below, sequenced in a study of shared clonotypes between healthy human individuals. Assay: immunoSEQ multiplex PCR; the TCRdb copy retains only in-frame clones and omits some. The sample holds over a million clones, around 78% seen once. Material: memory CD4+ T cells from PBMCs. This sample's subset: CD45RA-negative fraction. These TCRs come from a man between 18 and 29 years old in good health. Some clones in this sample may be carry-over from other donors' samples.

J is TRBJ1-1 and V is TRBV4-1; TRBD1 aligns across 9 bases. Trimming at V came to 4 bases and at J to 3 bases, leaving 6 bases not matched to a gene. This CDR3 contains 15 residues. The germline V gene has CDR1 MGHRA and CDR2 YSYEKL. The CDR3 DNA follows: TGCGCCAGCAGCCGGACCGGACAGGGGTACACTGAAGCTTTCTTT. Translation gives CASSRTGQGYTEAFF.

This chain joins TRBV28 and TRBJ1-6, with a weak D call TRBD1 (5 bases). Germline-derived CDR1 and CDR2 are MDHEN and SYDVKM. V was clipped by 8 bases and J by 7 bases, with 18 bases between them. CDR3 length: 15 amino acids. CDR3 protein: CASGPGRSGNSPLHF. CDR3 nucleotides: TGTGCCAGCGGACCAGGGAGGTCAGGCAATTCACCCCTCCACTTT.

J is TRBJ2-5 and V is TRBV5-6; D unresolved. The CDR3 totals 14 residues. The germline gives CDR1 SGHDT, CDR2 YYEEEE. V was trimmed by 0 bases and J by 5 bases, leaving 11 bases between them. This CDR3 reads CASSLEALGETQYF. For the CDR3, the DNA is TGTGCCAGCAGCTTGGAGGCTTTGGGGGAGACCCAGTACTTC. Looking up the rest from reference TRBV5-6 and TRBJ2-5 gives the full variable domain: DAGVTQSPTHLIKTRGQQVTLRCSPKSGHDTVSWYQQALGQGPQFIFQYYEEEERQRGNFPDRFSGHQFPNYSSELNVNALLLGDSALYLCASSLEALGETQYFGPGTRLLVL.

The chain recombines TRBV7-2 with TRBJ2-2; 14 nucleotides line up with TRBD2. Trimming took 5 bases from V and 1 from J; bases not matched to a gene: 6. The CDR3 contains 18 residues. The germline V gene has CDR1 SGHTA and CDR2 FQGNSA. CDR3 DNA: TGTGCCAGCAGCCTCGGACTAGCGGGAGGTCTGAACACCGGGGAGCTGTTTTTT. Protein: CASSLGLAGGLNTGELFF.

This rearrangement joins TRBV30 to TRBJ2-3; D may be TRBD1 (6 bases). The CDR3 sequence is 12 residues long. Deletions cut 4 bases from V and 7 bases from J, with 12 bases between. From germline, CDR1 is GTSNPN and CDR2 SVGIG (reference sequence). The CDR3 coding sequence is TGTGCCTGGACCAAAGGACAGTATACGCAGTATTTT. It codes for CAWTKGQYTQYF.

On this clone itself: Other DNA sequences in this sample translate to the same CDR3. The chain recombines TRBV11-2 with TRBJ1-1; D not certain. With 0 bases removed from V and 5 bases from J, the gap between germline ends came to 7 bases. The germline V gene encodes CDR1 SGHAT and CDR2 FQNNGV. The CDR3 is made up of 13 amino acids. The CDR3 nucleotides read TGTGCCAGCAGCTTAGATTCGGGGACTGAAGCTTTCTTT. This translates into CASSLDSGTEAFF.

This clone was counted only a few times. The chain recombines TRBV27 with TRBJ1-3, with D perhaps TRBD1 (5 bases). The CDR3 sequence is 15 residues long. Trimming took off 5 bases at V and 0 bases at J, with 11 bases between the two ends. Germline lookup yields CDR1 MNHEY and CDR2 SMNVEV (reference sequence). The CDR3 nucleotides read TGTGCCAGCAGTCAACGGGGGGGCTCTGGAAACACCATATATTTT. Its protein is CASSQRGGSGNTIYF.

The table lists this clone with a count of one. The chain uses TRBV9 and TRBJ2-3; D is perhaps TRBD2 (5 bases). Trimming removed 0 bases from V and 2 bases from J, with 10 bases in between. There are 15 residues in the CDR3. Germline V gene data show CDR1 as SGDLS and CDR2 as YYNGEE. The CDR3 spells CASSVEDFHTDTQYF. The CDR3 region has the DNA TGTGCCAGCAGCGTAGAGGACTTCCACACAGATACGCAGTATTTT.

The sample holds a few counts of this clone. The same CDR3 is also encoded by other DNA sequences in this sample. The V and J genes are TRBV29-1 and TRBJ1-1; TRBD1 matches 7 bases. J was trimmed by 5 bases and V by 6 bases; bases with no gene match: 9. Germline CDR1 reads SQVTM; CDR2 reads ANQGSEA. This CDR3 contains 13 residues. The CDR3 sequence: CSVGQRLGTEAFF. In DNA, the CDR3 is TGCAGCGTGGGACAGAGACTAGGGACTGAAGCTTTCTTT.

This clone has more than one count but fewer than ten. The CDR3 here is CASTVRPNYGYTF. The CDR3 nucleotides read TGTGCCAGCACCGTCCGACCTAACTATGGCTACACCTTC. This rearrangement joins TRBV28 to TRBJ1-2; unclear D gene. The CDR3 runs 13 residues. V was trimmed by 7 bases and J by 0 bases, leaving 9 bases between them. Germline V gene data show CDR1 as MDHEN and CDR2 as SYDVKM.

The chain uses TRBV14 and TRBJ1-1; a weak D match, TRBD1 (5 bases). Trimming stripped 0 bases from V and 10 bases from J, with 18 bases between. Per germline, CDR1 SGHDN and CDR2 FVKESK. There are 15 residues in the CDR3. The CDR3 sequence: CASSQDRAGRKRAFF. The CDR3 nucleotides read TGTGCCAGCAGCCAAGATCGGGCAGGGAGGAAGAGAGCTTTCTTT.

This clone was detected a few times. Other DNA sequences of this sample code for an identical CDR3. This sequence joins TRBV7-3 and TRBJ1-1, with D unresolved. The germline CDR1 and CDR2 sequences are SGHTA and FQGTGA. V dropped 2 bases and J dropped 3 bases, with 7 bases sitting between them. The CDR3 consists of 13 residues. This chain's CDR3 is CASSLGPDTEAFF. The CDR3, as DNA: TGTGCCAGCAGCTTAGGGCCGGACACTGAAGCTTTCTTT.

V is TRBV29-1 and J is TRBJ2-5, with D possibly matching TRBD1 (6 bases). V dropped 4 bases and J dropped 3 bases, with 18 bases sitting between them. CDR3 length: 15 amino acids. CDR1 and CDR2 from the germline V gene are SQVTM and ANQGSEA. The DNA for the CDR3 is TGCAGCGTTGTGGCCCAGGGCAGGGGCGAAGAGACCCAGTACTTC. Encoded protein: CSVVAQGRGEETQYF. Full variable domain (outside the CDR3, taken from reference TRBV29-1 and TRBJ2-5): SAVISQKPSRDICQRGTSLTIQCQVDSQVTMMFWYRQQPGQSLTLIATANQGSEATYESGFVIDKFPISRPNLTFSTLTVSNMSPEDSSIYLCSVVAQGRGEETQYFGPGTRLLVL.

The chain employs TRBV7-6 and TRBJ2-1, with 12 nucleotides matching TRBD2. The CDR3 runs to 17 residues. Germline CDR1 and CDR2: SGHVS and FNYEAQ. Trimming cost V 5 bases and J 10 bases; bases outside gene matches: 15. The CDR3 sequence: CASSRRETSGRGDEQFF. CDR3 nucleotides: TGTGCCAGCAGCCGACGAGAGACTAGCGGGAGAGGCGACGAGCAGTTCTTC. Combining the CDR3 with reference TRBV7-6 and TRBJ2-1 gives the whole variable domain GAGVSQSPRYKVTKRGQDVALRCDPISGHVSLYWYRQALGQGPEFLTYFNYEAQQDKSGLPNDRFSAERPEGSISTLTIQRTEQRDSAMYRCASSRRETSGRGDEQFFGPGTRLTVL.

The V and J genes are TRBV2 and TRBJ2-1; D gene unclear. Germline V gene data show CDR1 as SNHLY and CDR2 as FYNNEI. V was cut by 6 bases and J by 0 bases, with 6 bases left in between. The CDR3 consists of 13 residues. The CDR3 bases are TGTGCCAGCAGAACCTCCTCCTACAATGAGCAGTTCTTC. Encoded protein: CASRTSSYNEQFF.

Written as DNA, the CDR3 is TGTGCCAGCAGGCCACAGGGTTCCAGTACTACTGAAGCTTTCTTT. Protein: CASRPQGSSTTEAFF. The chain carries TRBV6-5 and TRBJ1-1, with TRBD1 as a possible D gene (6 bases). Germline V gene lookup returns CDR1 MNHEY and CDR2 SVGAGI. There are 15 residues in the CDR3. The V end lost 6 bases, the J end lost 5 bases, and 19 bases lay between the germline ends.

CDR3 in DNA: TGTGCCAGCAGCGAAGGGGAGACTAGCGGGAGGGCCTACGAGCAGTACTTC. Translating it yields CASSEGETSGRAYEQYF. The gene calls are TRBV7-4 and TRBJ2-7; 14 nucleotides match TRBD2. Trimming at V came to 5 bases and at J to 2 bases, leaving 8 bases not matched to a gene. The V gene's germline CDR1 is SGHVT and CDR2 SQSDAQ. The CDR3 covers 17 residues.